These T cell receptor beta chains were read from a single sample in a study of T cells after yellow fever vaccination. TCRdb used MiXCR to reprocess the 5' RACE reads, holding one entry per CDR3 protein. The sample shows some 100,000 distinct CDR3 sequences, approximately 8.4% of them seen only once. Specimen: CD8+ T cells not binding an NS4B(214-222) dextramer, sorted from PBMCs, collected more than 14 days after the first yellow fever vaccination. Receptors originate from a man aged 18 to 30 who received the YFV17D yellow fever vaccine. The CDR3 runs from the conserved cysteine through the conserved F or W. A D gene is named only where the DNA matches it firmly. Some rows have no size entry. The others give once, few or many, or a class for an expanded clone.

>TRBV12-3/TRBV12-4|TRBJ2-6|NA|few|15
TGTGCCAGCAGCCCTGTAAGCTCTGGGGCCAACGTCCTGACTTTC
CASSPVSSGANVLTF
>TRBV7-8|TRBJ2-2|TRBD1|NA|15
TGTGCCAGCAGCCCCGGGACAGGGGGTGCCGGGGAGCTGTTTTTT
CASSPGTGGAGELFF
>TRBV4-3|TRBJ2-1|NA|many|16
TGCGCCAGCAGCCAAGATGTGAGGGGCCCCTACAATGAGCAGTTCTTC
CASSQDVRGPYNEQFF
>TRBV27|TRBJ1-1|NA|NA|12
TGTGCCAGCGGCAGGGCAGGGACTGAAGCTTTCTTT
CASGRAGTEAFF
>TRBV12-3/TRBV12-4|TRBJ2-3|TRBD2|NA|20
TGTGCCAGCACCTCCAGGTTAGGTCTAGCGGGGGATCTTAGCACAGATACGCAGTATTTT
CASTSRLGLAGDLSTDTQYF
>TRBV7-9|TRBJ2-5|NA|NA|17
TGTGCCATCAGCCCGCCCGAGGCAGGGGCCAAACAAGAGACCCAGTACTTC
CAISPPEAGAKQETQYF
>TRBV12-3/TRBV12-4|TRBJ2-5|TRBD2|many|13
TGTGCCAGCACCCCGGGCGGGGGAGAGACCCAGTACTTC
CASTPGGGETQYF
>TRBV27|TRBJ2-5|NA|NA|16
TGTGCCAGCAGTTTATTAACCCGGACAGCTACAGAGACCCAGTACTTC
CASSLLTRTATETQYF
>TRBV2|TRBJ2-3|NA|NA|14
TGTGCCAGCAGTGAACCTGGGGTCCCAGATACGCAGTATTTT
CASSEPGVPDTQYF
>TRBV15|TRBJ2-3|TRBD2|many|15
TGTGCCACCAGCAAAACGGGAGGGCGAGGAGATACGCAGTATTTT
CATSKTGGRGDTQYF
>TRBV4-2|TRBJ1-5|NA|few|16
TGTGCCAGCAGCCAAGAGTGGGCAGAAGGCAATCAGCCCCAGCATTTT
CASSQEWAEGNQPQHF
>TRBV20-1|TRBJ1-1|TRBD1|few|17
TGCAGTGCTTTTGTAAAGGACAGGGATTACCTGAACACTGAAGCTTTCTTT
CSAFVKDRDYLNTEAFF
>TRBV7-2|TRBJ2-7|NA|NA|12
TGTGCCAGCAGCTTAGTAACCCACGAGCAGTACTTC
CASSLVTHEQYF
>TRBV30|TRBJ2-3|TRBD2|NA|16
TGTGCCTGGAGTGTTGGACTAGCGGGGAGCACAGATACGCAGTATTTT
CAWSVGLAGSTDTQYF
>TRBV5-4|TRBJ2-3|TRBD2|few|14
TGTGCCAGCAGCTGGGGGGGTGGACCAGATACGCAGTATTTT
CASSWGGGPDTQYF
>TRBV4-1|TRBJ2-3|NA|few|16
TGCGCCAGCAGCCAAGATAGGGGCATTTACACAGATACGCAGTATTTT
CASSQDRGIYTDTQYF
>TRBV27|TRBJ2-7|NA|NA|13
TGTGCCAGCAGTCCAGGGGCTGGGGGCGAGCAGTACTTC
CASSPGAGGEQYF
>TRBV4-1|TRBJ2-1|NA|NA|16
TGCGCCAGCAGCCAAGAGGGAGTTGGCAGCTACAATGAGCAGTTCTTC
CASSQEGVGSYNEQFF
>TRBV19|TRBJ1-1|NA|NA|14
TGTGCCAGTAGTATAATGGCTATGGGCACTGAAGCTTTCTTT
CASSIMAMGTEAFF
>TRBV29-1|TRBJ2-1|TRBD1|few|15
TGCAGCGTTGAATCCCCACAGGGGGCCTGGAATGAGCAGTTCTTC
CSVESPQGAWNEQFF
>TRBV3-1|TRBJ1-1|NA|NA|17
TGTGCCAGCAGCCAAGGTGGCTCGGTCTTCACGAACACTGAAGCTTTCTTT
CASSQGGSVFTNTEAFF
>TRBV2|TRBJ2-4|NA|NA|16
TGTGCCAGCACTCCCCCCACAACTTTAGCCAAAAACATTCAGTACTTC
CASTPPTTLAKNIQYF
>TRBV6-2/TRBV6-3|TRBJ1-1|NA|NA|15
TGTGCCAGCAGTTACTGGGACGGACCGAACACTGAAGCTTTCTTT
CASSYWDGPNTEAFF
>TRBV11-2|TRBJ1-6|NA|NA|15
TGTGCCAGCAGCTTTCGGGAGGTTTGGAATTCACCCCTCCACTTT
CASSFREVWNSPLHF
>TRBV6-5|TRBJ2-7|TRBD1|many|14
TGTGCCAGCAGTTTCGGGACAGGCGGGTACGAGCAGTACTTC
CASSFGTGGYEQYF
>TRBV12-3/TRBV12-4|TRBJ1-4|NA|NA|14
TGTGCCAGCAGCCCGGGAGTCCCGAATGAAAAACTGTTTTTT
CASSPGVPNEKLFF
>TRBV7-9|TRBJ2-2|NA|many|13
TGTGCCAGCAGCTTAGTTGCCACAGGGGAGCTGTTTTTT
CASSLVATGELFF
>TRBV29-1|TRBJ2-3|TRBD1|once|14
TGCAGCGTAGAGGGACAGGGGTGGGCAGATACGGAGTATTTT
CSVEGQGWADTEYF
>TRBV19|TRBJ1-1|NA|NA|13
TGTGCCAGTAGTATGGGGGCTGCCGCTGAAGCTTTCTTT
CASSMGAAAEAFF
>TRBV6-4|TRBJ2-1|TRBD2|few|15
TGTGCCAGCAGTCCACTAGCGGGGTTTAACAATGAGCAGTTCTTC
CASSPLAGFNNEQFF
>TRBV6-1|TRBJ2-7|TRBD2|NA|15
TGTGCCAGCACCGCCCTAGCGGGGGGAACCTACGAGCAGTACTTC
CASTALAGGTYEQYF
>TRBV10-2|TRBJ1-1|NA|many|12
TGCGCCAGCAGTTTGTTGAACACTGAAGCTTTCTTT
CASSLLNTEAFF
>TRBV12-3/TRBV12-4|TRBJ2-3|NA|many|15
TGTGCCAGCAGTATGACAGGCCTAGGGGCAGATACGCAGTATTTT
CASSMTGLGADTQYF
>TRBV5-5|TRBJ2-1|NA|NA|15
TGTGCCAGCAGCGGTGTATTGGCCACCGTGAATGAGCAGTTCTTC
CASSGVLATVNEQFF
>TRBV21-1|TRBJ1-2|NA|NA|13
TGTGCCAGCAGCAAACACAGGGATGATGGCTACACCTTC
CASSKHRDDGYTF
>TRBV20-1|TRBJ1-2|NA|few|11
TGCAGTGCTAGTGGGCTCTATGGCTACACCTTC
CSASGLYGYTF
>TRBV20-1|TRBJ2-7|TRBD1|many|15
TGCAGTGCTAGAGATTCGCGGGACAGGGACGCCGAGCAGTACTTC
CSARDSRDRDAEQYF
>TRBV12-3/TRBV12-4|TRBJ1-2|TRBD1|NA|13
TGTGCCAGCACTTTTGGGACAGGGTCCCGCTACACCTTC
CASTFGTGSRYTF
>TRBV12-3/TRBV12-4|TRBJ1-3|NA|few|13
TGTGCCAGCAGTGGGGGGGATGGAAACACCATATATTTT
CASSGGDGNTIYF
>TRBV4-1|TRBJ2-7|NA|NA|12
TGCGCCAGCAGCCCGACCGGGCCCCCGTCGTACTTC
CASSPTGPPSYF
>TRBV9|TRBJ1-1|TRBD1|many|15
TGTGCCAGCAGCTCACGGGACAGACTGAACACTGAAGCTTTCTTT
CASSSRDRLNTEAFF
>TRBV12-3/TRBV12-4|TRBJ2-1|NA|few|15
TGTGCCAGCAGTTTAGCGGGGGAGAGCTACAATGAGCAGTTCTTC
CASSLAGESYNEQFF